These 28 T cell receptor beta chains share one sample of origin, sequenced in a study of memory CD4+ T cells and cytomegalovirus serostatus. Single viable CD3+CD4+CD8-CD45RO+ cells were sorted as the memory CD4+ T cells. TCRdb's table, derived via immunoSEQ multiplex PCR, lists solely in-frame clones and lacks some. The sample yields under 85,000 clones, around four fifths seen once. Sequencing used memory CD4+ T cells from blood. The receptor source for this set is an adult in good health and CMV-seropositive.

This clone has just one count. This chain uses TRBV18 with TRBJ2-1; D may be TRBD1 (6 bases). V was pared by 1 base and J by 7 bases, with 14 bases between. CDR1 and CDR2 (germline): KGHSH, LQKENI. This CDR3 is built from 15 residues. CDR3: CASSPLQGSMNEQFF. DNA of the CDR3: TGTGCCAGCTCACCACTTCAGGGGAGCATGAATGAGCAGTTCTTC.

The rearrangement links TRBV11-3 to TRBJ2-1; 11 bases are a match to TRBD2. J lost 0 bases, V lost 4 bases, and 8 bases had no gene match. Germline V gene sequence: CDR1 SGHNT, CDR2 YENEEA. The CDR3 consists of 18 residues. The CDR3 nucleotides are TGTGCCAGCAGCTCCCGACTAGCGGGATTGAGCTCCTACAATGAGCAGTTCTTC. Translation gives CASSSRLAGLSSYNEQFF.

The chain couples TRBV2 to TRBJ2-1, with 8 bases fitting TRBD2. Trimming took 9 bases from V and 12 from J; bases not matched to a gene: 13. Germline CDR1 reads SNHLY; CDR2 reads FYNNEI. CDR3 length: 13 amino acids. The CDR3: CASGTREGIGQFF. The DNA for the CDR3 is TGTGCCAGTGGGACTAGAGAGGGGATCGGGCAGTTCTTC. Based on the CDR3 plus reference TRBV2 and TRBJ2-1, the full variable domain is EPEVTQTPSHQVTQMGQEVILRCVPISNHLYFYWYRQILGQKVEFLVSFYNNEISEKSEIFDDQFSVERPDGSNFTLKIRSTKLEDSAMYFCASGTREGIGQFFGPGTRLTVL.

The J gene is TRBJ2-3, the V gene TRBV2; D is unresolved. CDR1 and CDR2 from the germline V gene are SNHLY and FYNNEI. V dropped 6 bases and J dropped 2 bases, with 12 bases sitting between them. The CDR3 sequence is 14 residues long. The CDR3 region is CASRRRATTDTQYF. CDR3 DNA: TGTGCCAGCAGGAGGAGAGCGACCACAGATACGCAGTATTTT.

This chain uses TRBV10-2 with TRBJ1-5, with 10 bases fitting TRBD1. Germline-derived CDR1 and CDR2 are WSHSY and SAAADI. This CDR3 is 14 amino acids long. The V segment lost 6 bases and the J segment 6 bases; nucleotides outside the gene matches: 5. CDR3 sequence: CASRDGTGAQPQHF. CDR3 coding DNA: TGCGCCAGCAGGGATGGGACAGGGGCTCAGCCCCAGCATTTT.

The chain employs TRBV28 and TRBJ2-3; the D gene is possibly TRBD1 (6 bases). CDR3 size: 16 residues. Germline V gene data show CDR1 as MDHEN and CDR2 as SYDVKM. Trimming removed 4 bases at V and 3 bases at J, with 17 bases between. The CDR3 sequence: CASSSQTERGTDTQYF. Here the CDR3 DNA reads TGTGCCAGCAGTTCCCAAACAGAGAGGGGGACAGATACGCAGTATTTT.

The chain recombines TRBV18 with TRBJ1-1; 9 bases are shared with TRBD1. The CDR3 has 13 residues. The V gene end was trimmed by 3 bases and the J gene end by 5 bases; junction bases not matched to a gene: 1. Per the germline V gene, CDR1 is KGHSH and CDR2 is LQKENI. The CDR3 DNA sequence: TGTGCCAGCTCACCCGGACAGGGGACTGAAGCTTTCTTT. Its protein is CASSPGQGTEAFF.

The rearrangement joins TRBV2 to TRBJ2-1, with 11 bases aligning to TRBD1. Germline trimming cut 6 bases from V and 4 bases from J; bases unmatched to any gene: 5. The CDR3 loop spans 15 amino acids. CDR1 and CDR2 from the germline V gene are SNHLY and FYNNEI. The CDR3 spells CASRRDRGEYNEQFF. The CDR3 region has the DNA TGTGCCAGCAGAAGGGACAGGGGGGAGTACAATGAGCAGTTCTTC. Filled out from reference TRBV2 and TRBJ2-1, the complete variable domain reads EPEVTQTPSHQVTQMGQEVILRCVPISNHLYFYWYRQILGQKVEFLVSFYNNEISEKSEIFDDQFSVERPDGSNFTLKIRSTKLEDSAMYFCASRRDRGEYNEQFFGPGTRLTVL.

The rearrangement joins TRBV10-3 to TRBJ1-1, with a tentative D call TRBD1 (6 bases). The CDR3 spans 12 residues. V gave up 9 bases and J gave up 0 bases, with 8 bases separating them. The germline V gene has CDR1 ENHRY and CDR2 SYGVKD. The CDR3 here is CAIEGVNTEAFF. CDR3 coding DNA: TGTGCCATAGAGGGGGTGAACACTGAAGCTTTCTTT.

The chain links TRBV7-2 to TRBJ2-1; the D is unclear. Germline CDR1 SGHTA, CDR2 FQGNSA. V was pared by 3 bases and J by 6 bases, with 15 bases between. The CDR3 contains 15 residues. DNA for the CDR3: TGTGCCAGCAGCTTTGGTCGTTTACCCCCCAATGAGCAGTTCTTC. Protein product: CASSFGRLPPNEQFF.

V usage is TRBV6-6 and J usage is TRBJ1-2; D is unresolved. The CDR3 contains 14 residues. CDR1 is MNHNY and CDR2 is SVGAGI in the germline V gene (reference sequence). Trimming removed 5 bases at V and 8 bases at J, with 18 bases between. The CDR3 DNA sequence: TGTGCCAGCAGTCTTCCTCGACTCATCTCGGGCTACACCTTC. Translated: CASSLPRLISGYTF.

In its sample, this clone was seen many times. The chain carries TRBV7-9 and TRBJ2-2, with no clear D. Germline CDR1 SEHNR, CDR2 FQNEAQ (reference sequence). The CDR3 runs to 15 residues. The ends were cut back, 5 bases at V and 1 base at J, with 11 bases in the middle. The CDR3 nucleotides read TGTGCCAGCAGCAGCCCGGTCAGGAACACCGGGGAGCTGTTTTTT. This codes for CASSSPVRNTGELFF.

V and J are TRBV5-5 and TRBJ1-4, with D tentatively TRBD1 (5 bases). Germline V gives CDR1 SGHKS, CDR2 YYEKEE (reference sequence). V shed 2 bases and J shed 1 base, with 12 bases lying between them. The CDR3 length is 16 residues. CDR3 in DNA: TGTGCCAGCAGCTTAGGGATTACAGGAACTAATGAAAAACTGTTTTTT. It encodes CASSLGITGTNEKLFF.

The CDR3 sequence is CASRAGQGPTGYTF. The CDR3 DNA reads as TGTGCCAGTAGGGCGGGACAGGGCCCTACTGGCTACACCTTC. The gene calls are TRBV19 and TRBJ1-2; 9 bases match TRBD1. Looked up from germline, CDR1 is LNHDA and CDR2 is SQIVND (reference sequence). This CDR3 is 14 amino acids long. V shed 6 bases, J shed 7 bases, and the junction held 9 bases outside the gene matches.

This chain uses TRBV18 with TRBJ2-7; possible D gene TRBD2, 6 bases. The CDR3 length is 16 residues. V dropped 1 base and J dropped 2 bases, with 15 bases sitting between them. Germline V CDR1 and CDR2: KGHSH, LQKENI. This CDR3 reads CASSPQEGTGTYEQYF. The CDR3 nucleotides read TGTGCCAGCTCACCACAGGAGGGGACGGGGACCTACGAGCAGTACTTC.

This clone came up a few times. The J gene is TRBJ2-5, the V gene TRBV7-2; D might be TRBD1 (6 bases). Germline assignment: CDR1 SGHTA and CDR2 FQGNSA. The germline V and J ends were trimmed by 5 bases and 0 bases, with 10 bases remaining between them. CDR3 size: 14 residues. The CDR3 nucleotides read TGTGCCAGCAGCGTGGACAGAAACCAAGAGACCCAGTACTTC. Its translation: CASSVDRNQETQYF. Based on the CDR3 plus reference TRBV7-2 and TRBJ2-5, the full variable domain is GAGVSQSPSNKVTEKGKDVELRCDPISGHTALYWYRQSLGQGLEFLIYFQGNSAPDKSGLPSDRFSAERTGGSVSTLTIQRTQQEDSAVYLCASSVDRNQETQYFGPGTRLLVL.

V gene TRBV7-9 combines with J gene TRBJ1-4, with D tentatively TRBD1 (5 bases). This CDR3 has 16 residues. Germline CDR1 and CDR2: SEHNR and FQNEAQ (reference sequence). Trimming shortened V by 3 bases and J by 7 bases, and 18 bases separated the two germline ends. CDR3 bases: TGTGCCAGCAGCTTGGGAACGGAGGGGCTAGTTGAAAAACTGTTTTTT. It yields the protein CASSLGTEGLVEKLFF.

The V and J genes are TRBV10-3 and TRBJ1-3; tentatively, D is TRBD1 (5 bases). With 4 bases removed from V and 0 bases from J, the gap between germline ends came to 13 bases. The germline V gene has CDR1 ENHRY and CDR2 SYGVKD. This CDR3 is 16 amino acids long. The CDR3 sequence: CAISGEGDFSGNTIYF. In DNA, the CDR3 is TGTGCCATCAGTGGCGAAGGGGACTTCTCTGGAAACACCATATATTTT.

The genes are TRBV7-2 and TRBJ1-4; 11 bases fit TRBD1. The germline V gene has CDR1 SGHTA and CDR2 FQGNSA. The CDR3 consists of 17 residues. After removal of 1 base from V and 5 bases from J, the junction contained 6 bases not matched to a gene. CDR3 protein: CASSLGTGGFRNEKLFF. The CDR3 DNA follows: TGTGCCAGCAGCTTAGGGACAGGGGGCTTTCGGAATGAAAAACTGTTTTTT.

The chain couples TRBV2 to TRBJ2-7, with 8 positions matching TRBD1. Germline V gene data show CDR1 as SNHLY and CDR2 as FYNNEI. The CDR3 has 12 residues. V trimming: 8 bases; J trimming: 4 bases; junction bases outside the gene matches: 4. The CDR3 DNA is TGTGCCAGCGGCGGACAGGGATACGAGCAGTACGTC. Encoded protein: CASGGQGYEQYV.

The V and J genes are TRBV6-1 and TRBJ2-7; D may be TRBD1 (6 bases). CDR1 and CDR2 (germline): MNHNS, SASEGT. V was pared by 0 bases and J by 0 bases, with 15 bases between. The CDR3 sequence is 17 residues long. In DNA, the CDR3 is TGTGCCAGCAGTGAAGCGCCGTTGGGGACACGCTCCTACGAGCAGTACTTC. Translating it yields CASSEAPLGTRSYEQYF.

This chain links TRBV5-1 with TRBJ1-2; 7 nucleotides match TRBD1. The germline V gene has CDR1 SGHRS and CDR2 YFSETQ. The J segment lost 8 bases and the V segment lost 0 bases, leaving 10 bases of the junction unmatched. The CDR3 loop spans 15 amino acids. CDR3 bases: TGCGCCAGCAGCTTGGCCTACGACAGGGATGACGGCTACACCTTC. Its translation: CASSLAYDRDDGYTF.

The genes are TRBV15 and TRBJ2-5, with D possibly being TRBD1 or TRBD2 (6 bases each). V lost 3 bases to trimming and J lost 3 bases, with 14 bases between them. The germline V gene encodes CDR1 LNHNV and CDR2 YYDKDF (reference sequence). The CDR3 extends over 15 amino acids. CDR3 coding DNA: TGTGCCACCAGCAGGGGGGGCCTAGTCGAAGAGACCCAGTACTTC. Amino acid sequence: CATSRGGLVEETQYF.

This clone was detected only a few times. The chain links TRBV5-1 to TRBJ1-5; D is possibly TRBD1 (5 bases). The length of the CDR3 is 14 residues. Trimming took 0 bases from V and 6 from J, leaving 10 bases between them. Looked up from germline, CDR1 is SGHRS and CDR2 is YFSETQ. The CDR3 sequence is CASSLEGRGQPQHF. DNA for the CDR3: TGCGCCAGCAGCTTGGAAGGTAGGGGTCAGCCCCAGCATTTT.

Here the CDR3 reads CASSPGQDQPQHF. The DNA of the CDR3 is TGTGCCAGCTCACCAGGACAGGATCAGCCCCAGCATTTT. The V call is TRBV18, the J call TRBJ1-5; 7 nucleotides agree with TRBD1. Per the germline V gene, CDR1 is KGHSH and CDR2 is LQKENI. The V and J ends lost 2 bases and 5 bases, in that order; junction bases with no gene match: 0. The CDR3 has 13 amino acids.

V and J are TRBV10-3 and TRBJ1-1; the D gene is possibly TRBD1 (5 bases). This CDR3 contains 13 residues. Germline CDR1 is ENHRY and CDR2 is SYGVKD. V lost 5 bases and J 7 bases, leaving 14 bases between the germline ends. The CDR3 coding sequence is TGTGCCATCAGTAAGGGGTTGTTGGGTGAAGCTTTCTTT. Translation: CAISKGLLGEAFF.

The chain combines TRBV6-1 with TRBJ2-3; D not resolved. The V and J ends lost 0 bases and 0 bases respectively, with 7 bases between them. This CDR3 comprises 15 residues. The germline V gene has CDR1 MNHNS and CDR2 SASEGT. The CDR3 is CASSEAAPSTDTQYF. The CDR3 region has the DNA TGTGCCAGCAGTGAAGCGGCCCCAAGCACAGATACGCAGTATTTT.

This clone was detected once. The CDR3 bases are TGTGCCAGCAGCCCCTACAGGGGGCGCCGGACAGATACGCAGTATTTT. This encodes CASSPYRGRRTDTQYF. The rearrangement links TRBV7-9 to TRBJ2-3; 9 bases fit TRBD1. Germline CDR1 SEHNR, CDR2 FQNEAQ (reference sequence). The CDR3 runs 16 residues. J was trimmed by 3 bases and V by 5 bases; bases with no gene match: 9.